This is a list of T cell receptor beta chains from one sample in a study of post-analysis software for immune sequencing data. One entry per CDR3 protein results from TCRdb running MiXCR on the PCR reads. The profile shows more than 450,000 distinct CDR3 sequences, around a third of them singletons. Sequenced: blood. The receptors were gathered from a girl younger than 18 with multiple sclerosis. CDR3s include the opening cysteine and the closing phenylalanine or tryptophan. D genes are given only for firm matches. The size entry is marked missing in some rows and otherwise reads once, few, many or a size class.

V gene	J gene	clone size	D gene	CDR3 DNA	CDR3 protein
TRBV10-3	TRBJ2-4	.	TRBD2	TGTGCCATCAGCGATACCAGGGAGGGGACCAAAAACATTCAGTACTTC	CAISDTREGTKNIQYF
TRBV5-1	TRBJ2-5	.	.	TGCGCCAGCAGCTTGAGGTGGGCAGCACAAGAGACCCAGTACTTC	CASSLRWAAQETQYF
TRBV7-2	TRBJ2-3	few	TRBD2	TGTGCCGGAAGCGGGGGGGAGAGCACAGATACGCAGTATTTT	CAGSGGESTDTQYF
TRBV5-1	TRBJ2-5	.	.	TGCGCCAGCAGCCTGGGGGACCAAATCCAAGAGACCCAGTACTTC	CASSLGDQIQETQYF
TRBV20-1	TRBJ1-5	.	.	TGCAGTGTCATTTCCCGCGGTCAGGGGACAAGCAATCAGCCCCAGCATTTT	CSVISRGQGTSNQPQHF
TRBV10-3	TRBJ2-6	few	TRBD1	TGTGCCATTGGGACAGAGAATTCTGGGGCCAACGTCCGGACTTTC	CAIGTENSGANVRTF
TRBV18	TRBJ1-2	few	TRBD1	TGTGCCAGCTCACCAGGGACAGGGTCCAACTATGGCTACACCTTC	CASSPGTGSNYGYTF
TRBV29-1	TRBJ2-3	few	.	TGCAGCGTGCGTCGGCAGTTAGGTTTGGATACGCAGTATTTT	CSVRRQLGLDTQYF
TRBV6-5	TRBJ1-1	few	TRBD1	TGTGCCAGCAGTTACTCCGGACAGGGGGCAACCCTTCCTAGCACTGAAGCTTTCTTT	CASSYSGQGATLPSTEAFF
TRBV11-3	TRBJ1-1	.	TRBD1	TGTGCCAGCAGCCCGGGACAGGGGGTGAGCACTGAAGCTTTCTTT	CASSPGQGVSTEAFF
TRBV6-2/TRBV6-3	TRBJ2-4	.	TRBD1	TGTGCCAGCAGTTACGAAACAGGGGGCCTCAACATTCAGTACTTC	CASSYETGGLNIQYF
TRBV12-5	TRBJ2-7	few	.	TGTGCTAGTGGACCCGGAGGGGGCTACGAGCAGTACTTC	CASGPGGGYEQYF
TRBV10-3	TRBJ2-5	.	TRBD2	TGTGCCATCAGTGATGTTACGGGGGGGGAGACCCAGTACTTC	CAISDVTGGETQYF
TRBV20-1	TRBJ1-2	many	TRBD1	TGCAGTGCCAGTCTCCAAACAGGGGGCTCTGGCTACACCTTC	CSASLQTGGSGYTF
TRBV2	TRBJ1-1	few	.	TGTGCCCTCGGACAATTTGGAGTTGAAGCTTTCTTT	CALGQFGVEAFF
TRBV12-3/TRBV12-4	TRBJ2-5	many	TRBD1	TGTGCCAGCAGTTTAAGGGACAGGGACGCCAAAGAGACCCAGTACTTC	CASSLRDRDAKETQYF
TRBV20-1	TRBJ2-3	few	.	TGCAGTGCTTCACCGGGGTACGCAGATACGCAGTATTTT	CSASPGYADTQYF